This T cell receptor (beta chain) was captured in a study of blood T cell repertoires in COVID-19. The table lists this clone with a few counts. V shed 6 bases and J shed 9 bases, with 12 bases lying between them. The CDR3 is 12 amino acids. Germline V gene lookup returns CDR1 MNHNY and CDR2 SVGAGI (reference sequence). Sequencing was performed with immunoSEQ multiplex PCR; in TCRdb, only in-frame clones are kept and a portion is missing. The sample lists around 300,000 clones; more than 75% were seen once. The genes are TRBV6-6 and TRBJ1-5; D is ambiguous. Sequenced input: peripheral blood. This clonotype was sampled from a woman between 50 and 59 years old with active or convalescent COVID-19. The CDR3 loop reads CASSPSGWPQHF. The CDR3 nucleotides are TGTGCCAGCAGCCCATCCGGTTGGCCCCAGCATTTT.